This TCR beta chain was obtained from a study of T-cell memory formation after mild COVID-19 (dated by TCRdb to the early 2020s). Background for the entire study: TCR sequence clusters from the two donors were found to be largely donor specific. T-cell clones expanding and contracting after mild COVID-19 in a couple of donors were tracked by longitudinal TCRalpha and TCRbeta repertoire sequencing. The cohort was made up of two young adult volunteers, one female and one male, who were previously healthy.

Ficoll-Paque density gradient centrifugation was the method used to isolate PBMCs. TCRdb names Illumina NovaSeq 6000 as the instrument used. cDNA libraries for TCRalpha and TCRbeta were prepared by 5'RACE using constant-segment primers, with sample barcodes and unique molecular identifiers added. RNA was extracted from every sample with Trizol reagent. Amplification of the libraries took two PCR steps, and the second step added a second sample barcode plus Illumina TruSeq adapters. Sequencing of libraries was performed on an Illumina NovaSeq with 2 x 150 bp paired-end reads. The paper's processing steps were these. With migec v1.2.7, reads were demultiplexed and then collapsed into UMI-guided consensus sequences. Using mixcr v2.1.11, UMI consensuses were aligned to TRA and TRB V and J templates and then assembled into clonotypes. A clonotype was counted as expanded or contracted only when both edgeR and NoisET called the clonotype significant, with the noise models trained on biological replicates. For edgeR calls, the cutoffs were a false discovery rate-adjusted p below 0.01 and a log2 fold-change threshold of 1. As an exploratory analysis of dynamics, PCA with hierarchical clustering was applied to max-normalized trajectories of the 1000 most abundant clonotypes. Each responding clone was given a CD4 or CD8 phenotype based on the CD4+ and CD8+ repertoires, which had been sequenced separately. The public reads were reanalyzed by TCRdb: fastp trimming at Q25, MiXCR alignment, in-frame beta chains only. Rows merge per CDR3 protein into single entries with the most common DNA and genes. These V and J calls are TCRdb output, not the study's own analysis. This sample gives under 300,000 distinct CDR3 sequences in total; 8% to 9% of them show up just once. The ten largest make up roughly 23% of the sample.

Results the study describes overall, beyond this receptor: SARS-CoV-2 specificity was not confirmed for the second-wave clones peaking on day 37. From day 15 to 85, contracting clones showed balanced CD4/CD8 phenotypes, whereas a second wave of clones that expanded from day 15 to 37 leaned towards CD4+. Contracting CD4+ clones turned up mainly in the CM and EM memory subsets, whereas EMRA was where CD8+ clones were enriched. The study covered only a couple of mild cases, and larger cohorts including severe cases with pre-infection samples were considered necessary. Some responding clones were detected in pre-infection memory, which suggested that pre-existing cross-reactive memory T cells had joined the SARS-CoV-2 response.

This clonotype has just a few counts. Its antigen is still unknown. It has no much larger one-base neighbor in the sample; base qualities were not kept. This receptor was taken from a man between 18 and 29 years old who had mild COVID-19 (a few samples of this study predate the infection). The sample titles of this study are shuffled in the database, so cell type and time point are left out; the donor was told from shared clones. Sequenced input: PBMCs or a T cell subset sorted from them (not recorded which).

The CDR3 reads as follows: CASSPFLGEYNQPQHF. The DNA sequence follows: TGTGCCAGCAGTCCCTTTTTAGGGGAATACAATCAGCCCCAGCATTTT. The chain uses TRBV12-3 or TRBV12-4 and TRBJ1-5, with a weak D call of TRBD1 (5 bases match). V is shortened by 5 bases, J by 3 bases, and the region joining them spans 17 bases. The CDR3, from cysteine to phenylalanine, totals 16 residues. Of all the DNA, just the CDR3 is kept, 48 bases in frame from base 1.